This passage covers 11 T cell receptor beta chains from one sample sequenced in a study of cytomegalovirus exposure and HLA in healthy donors. PCR used 60 Vbeta primers and 13 Jbeta primers. Repertoires were generated with immunoSEQ multiplex PCR, while TCRdb's copy carries only in-frame clones and drops some. The profile shows some 200,000 clones, approximately 88% of them singletons. Sequencing used PBMCs. Every receptor here comes from a woman between 45 and 60 years old in good health and CMV-seropositive.

This chain joins TRBV6-4 and TRBJ1-5; maybe TRBD1 (5 bases). The V end was cut by 5 bases, the J end by 6 bases, with 11 bases between. This CDR3 has 13 residues. Looked up from germline, CDR1 is MRHNA and CDR2 is SNTAGT. The CDR3 here is CASSQGVGQPQHF. The CDR3 DNA reads as TGTGCCAGCAGTCAGGGTGTTGGTCAGCCCCAGCATTTT.

The genes are TRBV2 and TRBJ1-3, with 7 bases that match TRBD1. Germline assignment: CDR1 SNHLY and CDR2 FYNNEI. The CDR3 extends over 15 amino acids. V shed 6 bases, J shed 4 bases, and the junction held 9 bases outside the gene matches. CDR3 in amino acids: CASSATGSKGNTIYF. The CDR3 region has the DNA TGTGCCAGCAGCGCGACAGGGTCGAAGGGAAACACCATATATTTT.

Remarks on this clone: The sample holds other DNA sequences that translate to the same CDR3. The chain couples TRBV9 to TRBJ1-6, with a tentative D call TRBD1 (5 bases). The V and J ends lost 0 bases and 8 bases respectively, with 9 bases between them. The CDR3 loop spans 14 amino acids. Germline-derived CDR1 and CDR2 are SGDLS and YYNGEE. The CDR3 reads CASSVDGRDSPLHF. The CDR3 DNA reads as TGTGCCAGCAGCGTAGACGGCAGGGATTCACCCCTCCACTTT.

This clone was seen a few times. The chain links TRBV6-6 to TRBJ1-2; unclear D gene. The germline V gene encodes CDR1 MNHNY and CDR2 SVGAGI (reference sequence). The CDR3 loop spans 15 amino acids. Trimming removed 4 bases at V and 0 bases at J, with 12 bases between. CDR3 protein: CASSFRLSANYGYTF. CDR3 nucleotide sequence: TGTGCCAGCAGTTTCCGACTTTCCGCTAACTATGGCTACACCTTC.

V usage is TRBV6-5 and J usage is TRBJ1-1; 7 bases map to TRBD1. The CDR3 has 15 amino acids. With V trimmed by 7 bases and J by 4 bases, 12 bases remained unmatched. Germline-derived CDR1 and CDR2 are MNHEY and SVGAGI. CDR3 region: CASIPPSGGITEAFF. The CDR3 DNA follows: TGTGCCAGCATCCCCCCATCAGGGGGGATCACTGAAGCTTTCTTT.

Of note for this clone: Germline and junction disagree at one end, which may indicate a read error. This chain uses TRBV7-9 with TRBJ1-2, with no clear D. Germline assignment: CDR1 SEHNR and CDR2 FQNEAQ (reference sequence). The CDR3 contains 17 residues. CDR3 DNA sequence: TGTTCCAGCAGCTTCAATCAACCGGAGGCGCGCAACTATGGCTACACCTTC. This codes for CSSSFNQPEARNYGYTF. Complete variable domain (other parts from reference TRBV7-9 and TRBJ1-2): DTGVSQNPRHKITKRGQNVTFRCDPISEHNRLYWYRQTLGQGPEFLTYFQNEAQLEKSRLLSDRFSAERPKGSFSTLEIQRTEQGDSAMYLCSSSFNQPEARNYGYTFGSGTRLTVV.

The chain combines TRBV19 with TRBJ2-3; TRBD1 matches 8 bases. With 7 bases clipped from V and 2 bases from J, the junction kept 8 bases outside the gene matches. This CDR3 comprises 15 residues. Germline CDR1 is LNHDA and CDR2 is SQIVND (reference sequence). The CDR3 is CASTIRGQVTDTQYF. Here the CDR3 DNA reads TGTGCCAGTACCATCCGGGGACAGGTCACAGATACGCAGTATTTT.

The gene calls are TRBV27 and TRBJ2-1, with a possible D match to TRBD2 (6 bases). Trimming took 11 bases from V and 8 from J, leaving 16 bases between them. Germline-derived CDR1 and CDR2 are MNHEY and SMNVEV (reference sequence). This CDR3 spans 12 amino acids. CDR3 nucleotide sequence: TGTGCCGTCCGGGACTTGGCTCATGAGCAGTTCTTC. This encodes CAVRDLAHEQFF.

The chain employs TRBV27 and TRBJ2-7; TRBD1 matches at 7 bases. V lost 5 bases, J lost 5 bases, and 9 bases stayed unmatched. CDR3 length: 14 amino acids. The germline gives CDR1 MNHEY, CDR2 SMNVEV (reference sequence). CDR3 sequence: CASSPGQVMDEQYF. In nucleotides, the CDR3 is TGTGCCAGCAGTCCTGGACAGGTAATGGACGAGCAGTACTTC.

There are a few counts of this clone. The gene calls are TRBV19 and TRBJ1-4, with D tentatively TRBD1 (6 bases). Germline CDR1 is LNHDA and CDR2 is SQIVND (reference sequence). V was cut by 8 bases and J by 2 bases, with 15 bases left in between. The CDR3 runs to 15 residues. This CDR3 reads CASQTGRGTNEKLFF. The CDR3 coding sequence is TGTGCCAGTCAAACAGGGAGGGGGACTAATGAAAAACTGTTTTTT. The complete variable domain, with remaining parts taken from reference TRBV19 and TRBJ1-4, reads DGGITQSPKYLFRKEGQNVTLSCEQNLNHDAMYWYRQDPGQGLRLIYYSQIVNDFQKGDIAEGYSVSREKKESFPLTVTSAQKNPTAFYLCASQTGRGTNEKLFFGSGTQLSVL.

This chain links TRBV5-6 with TRBJ2-3; TRBD1 might be the D (5 bases). V lost 0 bases and J lost 2, with 7 bases in between. This CDR3 is 14 amino acids long. Germline CDR1 SGHDT, CDR2 YYEEEE. The CDR3 loop is CASSLGQPTDTQYF. CDR3 sequence (DNA): TGTGCCAGCAGCTTGGGACAGCCCACAGATACGCAGTATTTT.